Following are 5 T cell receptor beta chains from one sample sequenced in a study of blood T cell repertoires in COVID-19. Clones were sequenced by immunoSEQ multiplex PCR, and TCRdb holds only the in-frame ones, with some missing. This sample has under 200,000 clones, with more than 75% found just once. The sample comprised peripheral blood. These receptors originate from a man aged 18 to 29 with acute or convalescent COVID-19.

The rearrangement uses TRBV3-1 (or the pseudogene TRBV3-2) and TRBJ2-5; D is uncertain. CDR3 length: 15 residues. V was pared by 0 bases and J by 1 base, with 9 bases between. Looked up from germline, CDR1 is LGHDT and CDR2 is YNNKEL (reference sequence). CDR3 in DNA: TGTGCCAGCAGCCAAGATTCAACAGTCCAAGAGACCCAGTACTTC. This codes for CASSQDSTVQETQYF.

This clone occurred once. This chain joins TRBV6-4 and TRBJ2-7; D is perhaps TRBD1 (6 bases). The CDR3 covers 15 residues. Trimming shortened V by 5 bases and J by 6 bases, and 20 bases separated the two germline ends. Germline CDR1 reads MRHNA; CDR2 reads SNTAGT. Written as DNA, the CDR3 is TGTGCCAGCAGTCCAACAGGGAGTGGAGGTAGCGAGCAGTACTTC. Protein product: CASSPTGSGGSEQYF.

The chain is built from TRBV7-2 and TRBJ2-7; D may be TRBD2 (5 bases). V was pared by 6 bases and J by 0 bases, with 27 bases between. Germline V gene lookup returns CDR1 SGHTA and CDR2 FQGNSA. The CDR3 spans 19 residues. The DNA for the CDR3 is TGTGCCAGCAGTTTAAAGTCTACCGACGGGGTATTGAGCTCCTACGAGCAGTACTTC. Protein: CASSLKSTDGVLSSYEQYF.

The DNA of the CDR3 is TGCAGCGTTGAAGTTACAGGGGTGAAAGCTTTCTTT. Encoded protein: CSVEVTGVKAFF. The chain is built from TRBV29-1 and TRBJ1-1; 7 nucleotides agree with TRBD1. The CDR3 runs 12 residues. Germline V lookup: CDR1 SQVTM, CDR2 ANQGSEA. With 1 base clipped from V and 9 bases from J, the junction kept 5 bases outside the gene matches.

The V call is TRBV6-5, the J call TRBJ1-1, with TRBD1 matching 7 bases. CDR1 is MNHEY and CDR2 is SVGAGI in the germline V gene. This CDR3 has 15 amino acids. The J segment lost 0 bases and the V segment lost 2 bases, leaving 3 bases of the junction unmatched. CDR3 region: CASSYGTEMNTEAFF. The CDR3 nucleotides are TGTGCCAGCAGTTACGGGACAGAAATGAACACTGAAGCTTTCTTT.